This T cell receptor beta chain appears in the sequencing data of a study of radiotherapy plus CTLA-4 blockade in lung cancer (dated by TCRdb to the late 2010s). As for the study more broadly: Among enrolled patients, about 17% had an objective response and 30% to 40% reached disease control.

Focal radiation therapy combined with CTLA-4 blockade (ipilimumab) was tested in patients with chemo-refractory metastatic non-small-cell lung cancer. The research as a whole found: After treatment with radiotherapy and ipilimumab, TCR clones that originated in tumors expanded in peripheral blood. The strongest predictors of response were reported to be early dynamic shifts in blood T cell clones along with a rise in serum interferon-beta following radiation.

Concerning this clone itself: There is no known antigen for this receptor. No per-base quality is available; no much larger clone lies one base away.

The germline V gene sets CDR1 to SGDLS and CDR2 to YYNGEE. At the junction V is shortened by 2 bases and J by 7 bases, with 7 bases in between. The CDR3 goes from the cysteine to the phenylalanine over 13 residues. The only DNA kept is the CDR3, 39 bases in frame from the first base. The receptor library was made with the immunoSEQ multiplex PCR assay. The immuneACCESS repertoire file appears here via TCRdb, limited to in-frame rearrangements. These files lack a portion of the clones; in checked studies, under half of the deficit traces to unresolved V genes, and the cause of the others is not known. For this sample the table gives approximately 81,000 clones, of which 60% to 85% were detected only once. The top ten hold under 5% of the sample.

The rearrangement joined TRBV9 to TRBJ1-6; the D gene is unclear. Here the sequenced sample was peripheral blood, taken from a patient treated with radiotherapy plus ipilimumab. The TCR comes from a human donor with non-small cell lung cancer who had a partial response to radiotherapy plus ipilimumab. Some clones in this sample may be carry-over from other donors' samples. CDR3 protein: CASSVDGNSPLHF. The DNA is TGTGCCAGCAGCGTCGACGGGAATTCACCCCTCCACTTT.